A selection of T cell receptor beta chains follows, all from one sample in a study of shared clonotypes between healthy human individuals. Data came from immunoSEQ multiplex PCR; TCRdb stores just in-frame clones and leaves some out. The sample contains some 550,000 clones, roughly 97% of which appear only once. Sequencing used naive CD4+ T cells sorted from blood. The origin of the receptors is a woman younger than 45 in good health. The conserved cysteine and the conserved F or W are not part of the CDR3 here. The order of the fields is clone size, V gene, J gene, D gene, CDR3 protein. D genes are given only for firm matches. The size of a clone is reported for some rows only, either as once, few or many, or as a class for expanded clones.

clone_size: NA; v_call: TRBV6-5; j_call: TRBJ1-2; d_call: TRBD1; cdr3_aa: ASRAGTDYGYT
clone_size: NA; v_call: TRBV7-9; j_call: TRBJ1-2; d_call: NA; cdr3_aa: ASSPEAGVYGYT
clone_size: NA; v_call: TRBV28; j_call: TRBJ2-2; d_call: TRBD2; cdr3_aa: ASRLAGANTGELF
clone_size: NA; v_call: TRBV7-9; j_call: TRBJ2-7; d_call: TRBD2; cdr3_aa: ASRGTSGSYEQY
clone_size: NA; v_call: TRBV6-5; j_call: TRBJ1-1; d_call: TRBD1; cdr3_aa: ASSSQGARGTEAF
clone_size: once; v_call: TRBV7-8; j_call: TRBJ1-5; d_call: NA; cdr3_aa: ASSPQAVGNNQPQH
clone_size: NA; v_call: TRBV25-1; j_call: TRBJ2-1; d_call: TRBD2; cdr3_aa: ASSPASGSGSYNEQF
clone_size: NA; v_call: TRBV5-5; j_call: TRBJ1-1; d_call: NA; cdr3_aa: ASRFPGGTEAF
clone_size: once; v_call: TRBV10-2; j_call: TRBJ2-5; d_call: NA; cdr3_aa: ASSDPSRETQY
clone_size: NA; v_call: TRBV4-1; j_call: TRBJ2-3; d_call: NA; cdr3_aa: ASSQEWQGLNTQY
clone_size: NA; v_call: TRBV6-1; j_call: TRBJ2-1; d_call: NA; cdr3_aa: ASRSTRGGGEQF
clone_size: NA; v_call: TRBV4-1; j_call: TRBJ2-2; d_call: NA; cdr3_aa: ASSQQGMNTGELF
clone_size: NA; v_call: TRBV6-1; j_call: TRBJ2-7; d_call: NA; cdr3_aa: ASSEGQDPYEQY
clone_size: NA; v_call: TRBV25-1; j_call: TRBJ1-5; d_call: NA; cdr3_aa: ASSRRNSNQPQH
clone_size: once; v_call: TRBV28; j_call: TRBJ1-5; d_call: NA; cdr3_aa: ASGIRGPLEPQH
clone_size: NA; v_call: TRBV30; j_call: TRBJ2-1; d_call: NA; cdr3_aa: AFTGPKYNEQF
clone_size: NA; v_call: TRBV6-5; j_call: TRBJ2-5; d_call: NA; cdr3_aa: ASSYSPNDLGETQY
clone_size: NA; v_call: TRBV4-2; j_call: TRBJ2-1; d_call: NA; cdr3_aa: ASSQVSEQF
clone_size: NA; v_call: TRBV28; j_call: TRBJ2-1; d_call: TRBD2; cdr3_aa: ASSLPTGVAGGHNEQF
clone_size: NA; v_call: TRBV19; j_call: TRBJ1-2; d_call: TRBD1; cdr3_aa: ASTTGQANYGYT
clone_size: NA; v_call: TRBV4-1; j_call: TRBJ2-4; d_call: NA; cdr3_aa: ASSQGQTKNIQY
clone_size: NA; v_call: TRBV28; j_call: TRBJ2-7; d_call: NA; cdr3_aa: ASSRGPYEQY
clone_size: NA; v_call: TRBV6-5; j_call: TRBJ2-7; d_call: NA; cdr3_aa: ASRANSYEQY
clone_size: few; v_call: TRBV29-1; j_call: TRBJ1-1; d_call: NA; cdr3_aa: SVEGDTPEAF
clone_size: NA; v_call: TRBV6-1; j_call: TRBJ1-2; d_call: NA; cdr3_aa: ASSWSEANYGYT
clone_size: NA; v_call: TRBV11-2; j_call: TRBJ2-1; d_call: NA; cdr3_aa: ASSLDRLGRYNEQF
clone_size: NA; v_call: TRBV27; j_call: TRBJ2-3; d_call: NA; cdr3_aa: ASRRFPDTQY
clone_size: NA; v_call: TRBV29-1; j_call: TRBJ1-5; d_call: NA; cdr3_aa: SASRDSNQPQH
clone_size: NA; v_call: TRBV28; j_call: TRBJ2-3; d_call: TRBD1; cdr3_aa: ASSSGQGVDTQY
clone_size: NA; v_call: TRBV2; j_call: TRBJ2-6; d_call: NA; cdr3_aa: ASSETSSGANVLT
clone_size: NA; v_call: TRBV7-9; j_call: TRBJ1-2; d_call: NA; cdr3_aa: ASSPGEGYGYT
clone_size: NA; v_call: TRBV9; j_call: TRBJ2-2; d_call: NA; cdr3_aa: ASSIGPENTGELF
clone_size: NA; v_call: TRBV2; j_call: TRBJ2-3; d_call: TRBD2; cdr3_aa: ASSQGLAGTDTQY
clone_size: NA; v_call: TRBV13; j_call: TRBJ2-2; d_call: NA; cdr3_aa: ASSRTPGELF
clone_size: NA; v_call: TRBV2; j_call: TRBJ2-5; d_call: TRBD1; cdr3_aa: ASRNDRVQETQY
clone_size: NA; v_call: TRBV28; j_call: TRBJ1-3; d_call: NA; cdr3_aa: ASSPQGLPGNTIY
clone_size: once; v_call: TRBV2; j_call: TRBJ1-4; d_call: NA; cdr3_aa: ASSVGGLGDEKLF
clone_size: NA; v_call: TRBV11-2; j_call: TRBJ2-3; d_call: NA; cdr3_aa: ASSLGRDTQY
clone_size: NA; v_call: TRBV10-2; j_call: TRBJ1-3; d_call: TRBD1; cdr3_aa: ASGSAAGQGSGNTIY
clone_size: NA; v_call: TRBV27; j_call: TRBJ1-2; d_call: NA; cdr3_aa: ASSFDGPYGYT
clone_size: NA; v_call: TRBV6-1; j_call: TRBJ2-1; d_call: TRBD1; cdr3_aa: ASHVTGKHEQF
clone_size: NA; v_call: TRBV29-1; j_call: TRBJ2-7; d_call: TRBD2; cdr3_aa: SVEREGYEQY
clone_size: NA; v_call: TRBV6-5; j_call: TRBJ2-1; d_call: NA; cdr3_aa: ASRYDPSSYNEQF
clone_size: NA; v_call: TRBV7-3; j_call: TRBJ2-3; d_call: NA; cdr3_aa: ASSLTRLAGDTQY
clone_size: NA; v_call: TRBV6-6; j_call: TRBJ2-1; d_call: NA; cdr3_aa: ASRPRTINNEQF
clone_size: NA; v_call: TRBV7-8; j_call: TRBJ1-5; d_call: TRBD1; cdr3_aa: ASSLDRANQPQH
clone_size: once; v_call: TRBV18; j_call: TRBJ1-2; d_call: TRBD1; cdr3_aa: ASSPGQEQGYT
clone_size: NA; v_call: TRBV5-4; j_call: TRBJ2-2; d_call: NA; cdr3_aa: ASSYAPENTGELF
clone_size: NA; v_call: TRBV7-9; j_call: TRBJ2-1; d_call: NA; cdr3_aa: ASSQGGAGYNEQF
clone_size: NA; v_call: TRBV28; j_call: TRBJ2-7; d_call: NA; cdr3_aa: ASSFMGPTYEQY
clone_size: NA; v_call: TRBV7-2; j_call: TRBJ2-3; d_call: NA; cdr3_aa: ASSSQGGPIDTQY
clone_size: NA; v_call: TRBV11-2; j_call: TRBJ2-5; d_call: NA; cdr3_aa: ASSYLSQTQY
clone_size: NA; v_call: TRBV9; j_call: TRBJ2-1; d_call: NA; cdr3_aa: ASSVVYAWSEQF
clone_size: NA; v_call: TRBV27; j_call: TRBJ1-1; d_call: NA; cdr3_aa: ASSLPGHFEAF
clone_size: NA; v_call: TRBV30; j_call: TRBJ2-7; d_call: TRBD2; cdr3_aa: AWKHSGGSTFEQY
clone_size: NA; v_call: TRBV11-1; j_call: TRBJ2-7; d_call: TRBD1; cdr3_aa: ASSLDRGSSLYPYEQY
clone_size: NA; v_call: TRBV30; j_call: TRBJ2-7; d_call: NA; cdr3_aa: AWSVLIGLEQY
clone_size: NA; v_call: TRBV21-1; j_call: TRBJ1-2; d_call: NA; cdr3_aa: ASSRRTGSGYGYT
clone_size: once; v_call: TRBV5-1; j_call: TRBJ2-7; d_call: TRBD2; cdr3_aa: ASSPGGGGTYEQY